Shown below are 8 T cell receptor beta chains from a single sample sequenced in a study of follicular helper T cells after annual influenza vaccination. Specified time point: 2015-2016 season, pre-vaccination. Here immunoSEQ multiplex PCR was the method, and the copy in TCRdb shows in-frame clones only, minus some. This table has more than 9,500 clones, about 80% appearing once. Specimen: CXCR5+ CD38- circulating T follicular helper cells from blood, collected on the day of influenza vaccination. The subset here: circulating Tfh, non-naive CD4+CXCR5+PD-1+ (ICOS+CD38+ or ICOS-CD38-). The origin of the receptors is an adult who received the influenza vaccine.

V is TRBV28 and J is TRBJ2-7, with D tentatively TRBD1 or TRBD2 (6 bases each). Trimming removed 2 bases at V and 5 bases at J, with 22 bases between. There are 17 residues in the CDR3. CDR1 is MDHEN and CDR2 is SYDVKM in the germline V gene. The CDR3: CASSLGGVMGGRDEQYF. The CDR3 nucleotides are TGTGCCAGCAGTTTAGGCGGCGTCATGGGGGGCCGCGACGAGCAGTACTTC.

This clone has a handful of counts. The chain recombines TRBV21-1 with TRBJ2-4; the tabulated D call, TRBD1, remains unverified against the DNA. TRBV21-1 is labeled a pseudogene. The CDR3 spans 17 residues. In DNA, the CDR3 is TGTGCCAGCCTCAAACCCAGGGGGCCCCTTAGCAAAAACATTCAGTACTTC. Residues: CASLKPRGPLSKNIQYF.

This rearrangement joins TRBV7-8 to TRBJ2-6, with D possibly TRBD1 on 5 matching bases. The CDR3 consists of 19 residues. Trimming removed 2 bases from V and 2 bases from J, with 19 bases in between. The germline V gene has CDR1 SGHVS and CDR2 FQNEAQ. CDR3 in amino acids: CASSLSLTAKEPGANVLTF. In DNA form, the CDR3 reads TGTGCCAGCAGCTTAAGCTTGACAGCCAAGGAACCTGGGGCCAACGTCCTGACTTTC.

CDR3 sequence: CASTRGGRASMNTEAFF. CDR3 coding DNA: TGTGCCAGCACCCGAGGGGGCAGGGCCTCCATGAACACTGAAGCTTTCTTT. The chain links TRBV5-6 to TRBJ1-1; TRBD1 matches at 7 bases. The germline gives CDR1 SGHDT, CDR2 YYEEEE. The CDR3 covers 17 residues. The V segment lost 6 bases and the J segment 0 bases; nucleotides outside the gene matches: 14.

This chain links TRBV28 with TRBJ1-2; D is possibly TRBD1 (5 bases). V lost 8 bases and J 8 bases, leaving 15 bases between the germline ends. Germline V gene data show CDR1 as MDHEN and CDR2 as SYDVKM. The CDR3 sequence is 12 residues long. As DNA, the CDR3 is TGTGCCAGCCAAAGAGGGGTAGGCGGCTACACCTTC. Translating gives CASQRGVGGYTF.

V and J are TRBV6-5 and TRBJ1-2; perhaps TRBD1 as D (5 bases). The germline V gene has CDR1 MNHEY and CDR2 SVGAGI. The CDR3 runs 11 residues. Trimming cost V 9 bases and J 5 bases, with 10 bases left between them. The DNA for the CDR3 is TGTGCCAGTCATGGGGGATATGGCTACACCTTC. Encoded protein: CASHGGYGYTF.

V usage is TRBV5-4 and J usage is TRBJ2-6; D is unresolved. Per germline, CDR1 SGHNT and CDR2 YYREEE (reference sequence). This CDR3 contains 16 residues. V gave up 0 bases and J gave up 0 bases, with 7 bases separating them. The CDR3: CASSLAVGSGANVLTF. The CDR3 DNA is TGTGCCAGCAGCTTGGCCGTGGGCTCTGGGGCCAACGTCCTGACTTTC.

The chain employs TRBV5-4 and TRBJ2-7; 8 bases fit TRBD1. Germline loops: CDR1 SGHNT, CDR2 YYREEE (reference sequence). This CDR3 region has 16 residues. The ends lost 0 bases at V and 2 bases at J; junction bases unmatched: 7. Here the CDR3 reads CASSLGASGGTYEQYF. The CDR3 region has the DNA TGTGCCAGCAGCTTGGGAGCATCAGGGGGCACCTACGAGCAGTACTTC.